Only a few counts were recorded for the clone carrying this T cell receptor beta chain. The data originate from a study of low-dose radiotherapy and immunotherapy resistance in tumors. Study overall: Fractions of 1 Gy went to Cohort 2 every two weeks, for 13 Gy over 26 weeks.

The time point is: before trial treatment. Donors were given nivolumab, ipilimumab, aspirin, low-dose cyclophosphamide and low-dose radiotherapy. Eligible patients had advanced solid tumors lacking tumor-infiltrating lymphocytes. Covering alpha and beta chains, TRAV- and TRBV-specific primers were used for the first-strand cDNA. The authors ran 15 to 20 PCR cycles to amplify TCRs with a constant-region primer and V-primer adapter. TCRdb ran MiXCR on the reads and lists one entry per CDR3 protein. The table has 40,000 or so distinct CDR3 sequences, around a third seen once; the top ten hold 3.7%. Specimen: PBMCs, collected before treatment. The receptor was isolated from a male donor with gallbladder cancer.

CDR3 region: CSVRAPEDTEAFF. In DNA, the CDR3 is TGCAGCGTTCGTGCCCCAGAGGACACTGAAGCTTTCTTT. The chain links TRBV29-1 to TRBJ1-1, with no clear D. From germline, CDR1 is SQVTM and CDR2 ANQGSEA. The V and J ends lost 5 bases and 3 bases respectively, with 13 bases between them. The CDR3 has 13 amino acids.